This T cell receptor (beta chain) was found in a study of CD8 T cells in Susac syndrome. RNA amounts of roughly 0.5 to 1 ug underwent reverse transcription with random hexamers. TCRdb ran MiXCR on the immunoSEQ multiplex PCR reads and lists one entry per CDR3 protein. The profile shows roughly 130,000 distinct CDR3 sequences, roughly 95% of them singletons. This CDR3 is built from 12 residues. V was cut by 4 bases and J by 3 bases, with 9 bases left in between. From germline, CDR1 is DFQATT and CDR2 SNEGSKA (reference sequence). Study findings and constraints: The CD4+ T cell repertoires, which came from Susac syndrome patients, showed no sign of clonal expansion.

Blood CD8+ and CD4+ T cells underwent high-throughput TCR beta sequencing. The Susac syndrome patients fit the recently defined diagnostic criteria for definite or probable disease. While CD8+ and CD4+ T cells were isolated negatively, TEMRA cells were enriched by FACS. Of note for this clonotype: Its antigen is not identified.

Sequencing was performed on CD4+ T cells from PBMCs. The chain joins TRBV20-1 to TRBJ1-2; the D gene is possibly TRBD1 (5 bases). This sequence originates from a human donor with Susac syndrome. CDR3 loop: CSATGTDYGYTF. CDR3 in DNA: TGCAGTGCTACCGGGACCGACTATGGCTACACCTTC.